The 10 T cell receptor beta chains given below trace back to one sample, sequenced in a study of PD-1 blockade in mismatch repair-deficient tumors. The data were produced by immunoSEQ multiplex PCR, yet TCRdb's version contains in-frame clones alone and is incomplete. The sample holds more than 95,000 clones, about 88% seen once. The material sequenced was peripheral blood, taken 44 weeks after starting pembrolizumab. All receptors come from an adult with mismatch repair-deficient cancer.

The J gene is TRBJ2-1, the V gene TRBV19, with 7 bases lining up with TRBD2. Germline CDR1 is LNHDA and CDR2 is SQIVND (reference sequence). This CDR3 comprises 15 residues. V trimming: 3 bases; J trimming: 2 bases; junction bases outside the gene matches: 4. As DNA, the CDR3 is TGTGCCAGTAGTATGCGGAGCGGGGCCTACAATGAGCAGTTCTTC. Amino acids: CASSMRSGAYNEQFF.

This chain connects TRBV30 to TRBJ2-2, with TRBD1 matching 7 bases. In germline, CDR1 is GTSNPN, CDR2 SVGIG (reference sequence). The CDR3 sequence is 14 residues long. Trimming cost V 5 bases and J 0 bases; bases outside gene matches: 3. This CDR3 is CAWGDSPNTGELFF. CDR3 sequence (DNA): TGTGCCTGGGGGGACAGTCCGAACACCGGGGAGCTGTTTTTT.

The V gene is TRBV5-5, the J gene TRBJ2-7, with D possibly being TRBD1 (7 bases). The CDR3 totals 17 residues. V shed 3 bases and J shed 2 bases, with 21 bases lying between them. Germline CDR1 is SGHKS and CDR2 is YYEKEE (reference sequence). CDR3 sequence: CASSSGESGGTPYEQYF. CDR3 coding DNA: TGTGCCAGCAGCTCGGGGGAATCAGGGGGGACCCCCTACGAGCAGTACTTC.

The chain employs TRBV28 and TRBJ2-1; 7 nucleotides match TRBD1. Germline V CDR1 and CDR2: MDHEN, SYDVKM. The CDR3 runs to 12 residues. The ends lost 4 bases at V and 7 bases at J; junction bases unmatched: 1. CDR3 sequence: CASSSGQNEQFF. The CDR3 bases are TGTGCCAGCAGTTCGGGACAGAATGAGCAGTTCTTC.

This sequence joins TRBV7-9 and TRBJ2-1; D perhaps matches TRBD1 (5 bases). The germline CDR1 and CDR2 sequences are SEHNR and FQNEAQ (reference sequence). V dropped 3 bases and J dropped 5 bases, with 11 bases sitting between them. The CDR3 extends over 14 amino acids. In DNA, the CDR3 is TGTGCCAGCAGCTTTGGCATCAGGGACAATGAGCAGTTCTTC. Protein sequence: CASSFGIRDNEQFF.

V usage is TRBV9 and J usage is TRBJ2-3, with 10 bases matching TRBD2. Germline V lookup: CDR1 SGDLS, CDR2 YYNGEE. The CDR3 spans 17 residues. Unmatched junction bases numbered 12, after V lost 4 bases and J lost 4 bases. CDR3 sequence reads: CASSRVGLAGAADTQYF. For the CDR3, the DNA is TGTGCCAGCAGCAGGGTTGGGCTAGCGGGAGCCGCAGATACGCAGTATTTT.

The V call is TRBV4-1, the J call TRBJ2-1, with D perhaps being TRBD1 or TRBD2 (6 bases each). V shed 1 base and J shed 0 bases, with 13 bases lying between them. The CDR3 runs to 17 residues. CDR1 and CDR2 (germline): MGHRA, YSYEKL. The CDR3 loop reads CASSQVPGAYSYNEQFF. Written as DNA, the CDR3 is TGCGCCAGCAGCCAAGTACCGGGGGCTTACTCCTACAATGAGCAGTTCTTC.

The chain is built from TRBV7-2 and TRBJ2-7, with D unclear. Germline V gene data show CDR1 as SGHTA and CDR2 as FQGNSA. This CDR3 contains 17 residues. The V and J ends lost 5 bases and 2 bases respectively, with 22 bases between them. The CDR3 coding sequence is TGTGCCAGCAGCCTAAGCAGTCTCCGACTCATCCCCTACGAGCAGTACTTC. This sequence encodes CASSLSSLRLIPYEQYF.

J is TRBJ1-5 and V is TRBV30; D is uncertain. Trimming stripped 1 base from V and 11 bases from J, with 12 bases between. There are 12 residues in the CDR3. From germline, CDR1 is GTSNPN and CDR2 SVGIG (reference sequence). CDR3 sequence (DNA): TGTGCCTGGAGTGACGAGGGTCGCACCCAGCATTTT. This sequence encodes CAWSDEGRTQHF.

In its sample, this clone was seen once. V usage is TRBV14 and J usage is TRBJ2-1; D is uncertain. Per the germline V gene, CDR1 is SGHDN and CDR2 is FVKESK. The CDR3 spans 15 residues. V lost 2 bases and J lost 9, with 17 bases in between. The CDR3 DNA sequence: TGTGCCAGCAGCCAACGTCGGACCCCCTCTGTTGAGCAGTTCTTC. This gives the protein CASSQRRTPSVEQFF.